A single T cell receptor (beta chain) is shown here with its context. The CDR3 loop spans 18 amino acids. CDR1 and CDR2 (germline): SGHVS, FQNEAQ. Unmatched junction bases numbered 17, after V lost 5 bases and J lost 5 bases. The sample belongs to a study of blood T cell repertoires in COVID-19. Study details: COVID-19 samples from acute and convalescent phases originated in the United States, Italy and Spain. From T cells, B-cell-depleted T cells, or PBMCs came the material, which was cDNA or gDNA.

In the original workflow: Nucleated cell number was recorded as an estimate derived from reference gene primer amplification. Assay used: immunoSEQ multiplex PCR; TCRdb lists only in-frame clones, some missing. The D gene and trimming were derived from the DNA, and the V and J assignments and clone size from that table. This table has some 120,000 clones, roughly nine tenths appearing once. The chain is built from TRBV7-8 and TRBJ2-3, with 9 positions matching TRBD2. The sequenced sample consisted of peripheral blood. This clonotype was sampled from a man aged 50-59 years with active COVID-19. The CDR3 DNA follows: TGTGCCAGCAGCCTACGACTTTTGGTAGCGGGAGTGATAGATACGCAGTATTTT. It translates to CASSLRLLVAGVIDTQYF.